The 9 T cell receptor beta chains in this list originate from one sample, sequenced in a study of CD8 T cells in Susac syndrome. Reverse transcription used roughly 0.45 to 1 ug RNA and random hexamers. In TCRdb, the immunoSEQ multiplex PCR reads were re-called with MiXCR into one record per CDR3 protein. The table lists 350,000 to 550,000 distinct CDR3 sequences, about 85% of them singletons. The specimen sequenced was CD8+ T cells from PBMCs. These receptors all stem from a human donor with multiple sclerosis.

This chain joins TRBV2 and TRBJ2-3; 10 bases map to TRBD1. Germline lookup yields CDR1 SNHLY and CDR2 FYNNEI. CDR3 length equals 15 residues. The trim removed 3 bases at V and 4 bases at J, leaving 4 bases unmatched. CDR3 amino acids: CASSDPGQGADTQYF. CDR3 nucleotide sequence: TGTGCCAGCAGTGACCCCGGACAGGGGGCAGATACGCAGTATTTT.

The chain has TRBV20-1 and TRBJ1-3; 9 bases line up with TRBD1. The CDR3 is 14 residues long. Germline CDR1 DFQATT, CDR2 SNEGSKA (reference sequence). V trimming: 5 bases; J trimming: 2 bases; junction bases outside the gene matches: 4. Here the CDR3 DNA reads TGCAGTGCTCCGGACAGGGGTACTGGAAACACCATATATTTT. Protein sequence: CSAPDRGTGNTIYF.

The chain uses TRBV7-9 and TRBJ2-3, with D perhaps matching TRBD1 (6 bases). This CDR3 comprises 13 residues. Germline loops: CDR1 SEHNR, CDR2 FQNEAQ (reference sequence). Trimming pared 4 bases from V and 3 bases from J, leaving 8 bases between. The CDR3, as DNA: TGTGCCAGCAGCTGGGACACAACAGATACGCAGTATTTT. The encoded protein is CASSWDTTDTQYF. Combining the CDR3 with reference TRBV7-9 and TRBJ2-3 gives the whole variable domain DTGVSQNPRHKITKRGQNVTFRCDPISEHNRLYWYRQTLGQGPEFLTYFQNEAQLEKSRLLSDRFSAERPKGSFSTLEIQRTEQGDSAMYLCASSWDTTDTQYFGPGTRLTVL.

The V and J genes are TRBV19 and TRBJ1-1, with 9 bases identical to TRBD1. CDR1 is LNHDA, CDR2 SQIVND, per germline (reference sequence). The CDR3 sequence is 14 residues long. J lost 4 bases, V lost 5 bases, and 5 bases had no gene match. The CDR3 region has the DNA TGTGCCAGTAGTGTGGGACAGGGCGCCACTGAAGCTTTCTTT. It yields the protein CASSVGQGATEAFF.

V usage is TRBV2 and J usage is TRBJ1-1; the match to TRBD1 covers 9 bases. The V and J ends lost 8 bases and 4 bases, in that order; junction bases with no gene match: 8. From germline, CDR1 is SNHLY and CDR2 FYNNEI. This CDR3 region has 14 residues. CDR3: CASELGQGSTEAFF. CDR3 bases: TGTGCCAGCGAGCTGGGACAGGGAAGCACTGAAGCTTTCTTT. The full variable domain, with the rest looked up from reference TRBV2 and TRBJ1-1, is EPEVTQTPSHQVTQMGQEVILRCVPISNHLYFYWYRQILGQKVEFLVSFYNNEISEKSEIFDDQFSVERPDGSNFTLKIRSTKLEDSAMYFCASELGQGSTEAFFGQGTRLTVV.

The chain is built from TRBV29-1 and TRBJ2-2; a weak D match, TRBD2 (5 bases). V was cut by 0 bases and J by 0 bases, with 8 bases left in between. This CDR3 is built from 15 residues. Germline V lookup: CDR1 SQVTM, CDR2 ANQGSEA. CDR3 sequence (DNA): TGCAGCGTTGAAGATGAAGCGGCGAACACCGGGGAGCTGTTTTTT. Translated, it gives CSVEDEAANTGELFF.

The genes are TRBV27 and TRBJ2-7; a possible D gene is TRBD1 (5 bases). Trimming cost V 1 base and J 1 base, with 8 bases left between them. Germline loops: CDR1 MNHEY, CDR2 SMNVEV (reference sequence). There are 14 residues in the CDR3. The DNA for the CDR3 is TGTGCCAGCAGTTTATTTCAGGGTTCCTACGAGCAGTACTTC. The encoded protein is CASSLFQGSYEQYF.

V gene TRBV6-1 combines with J gene TRBJ1-1; D uncertain. Between the trimmed V and J ends, which lost 7 bases and 8 bases, there was a span of 26 bases. Germline CDR1 MNHNS, CDR2 SASEGT. The CDR3 covers 16 residues. CDR3 amino acids: CASTPDKAGRSVEAFF. In DNA, the CDR3 is TGTGCCAGCACCCCTGACAAAGCGGGGAGGTCGGTGGAAGCTTTCTTT.

Concerning this clonotype itself: Because it lacks the conserved phenylalanine or tryptophan at the end, this CDR3 is likely a read error. The chain is built from TRBV14 and TRBJ2-7; either TRBD1 or TRBD2 may fit D (5 bases each). Germline V gene sequence: CDR1 SGHDN, CDR2 FVKESK. The CDR3 runs 14 residues. The ends were cut back, 2 bases at V and 3 bases at J, with 11 bases in the middle. CDR3 loop: CASSQYGAGYEQYC. CDR3 sequence (DNA): TGTGCCAGCAGCCAATACGGGGCGGGCTACGAGCAGTACTGC.